This T cell receptor beta chain was documented in a study of blood T cells in healthy people across ages. Study observations and caveats: Significant beta diversity loss was already apparent by age roughly 43, declining roughly linearly. Naive T cell percentage by flow cytometry tracked strongly with beta diversity. Changes seen in expanded clonotypes were possibly confounded by donor CMV status left unknown.

On this clonotype itself: Its target is not known. It may be a read error: a sequence one base away is much more abundant.

Each sample used at least 6 million PBMCs. Then a second PCR, running roughly 7 to 11 cycles, was carried out with a sample-barcoded 5' primer and a J-beta primer mix. TCRdb fed the 5' RACE reads into MiXCR, producing one record per CDR3 protein. The sample carries roughly 790,000 distinct CDR3 sequences, approximately 39% recorded once. V was clipped by 5 bases and J by 12 bases; unmatched bases: 11. The length of the CDR3 is 16 residues. CDR1 is SGHTA and CDR2 is FQGNSA in the germline V gene. The origin of this receptor is an older woman in good health. This rearrangement joins TRBV7-2 to TRBJ1-6, with TRBD1 matching over 12 bases. The material sequenced was blood. The CDR3 loop reads CASSHLGQGAPGPLHF. For the CDR3, the DNA is TGTGCCAGCAGCCACTTGGGACAGGGGGCGCCCGGACCCCTCCACTTT. Full variable domain (remainder filled in from reference TRBV7-2 and TRBJ1-6): GAGVSQSPSNKVTEKGKDVELRCDPISGHTALYWYRQSLGQGLEFLIYFQGNSAPDKSGLPSDRFSAERTGGSVSTLTIQRTQQEDSAVYLCASSHLGQGAPGPLHFGNGTRLTVT.